This T cell receptor beta chain was captured by sequencing in a study of blood T cell repertoires in COVID-19. This CDR3 has 12 amino acids. Germline lookup yields CDR1 SGHNT and CDR2 YENEEA. Unmatched junction bases numbered 6, after V lost 5 bases and J lost 12 bases. This table comes from immunoSEQ multiplex PCR, and its TCRdb copy is limited to in-frame clones, with some not included. The table records almost 250,000 clones, approximately 90% of them present only once. This TCR came from a woman aged 25 to 39 who had recovered from COVID-19. The material sequenced was PBMCs or T cells enriched from blood (not recorded which). The gene calls are TRBV11-3 and TRBJ2-1; 8 nucleotides match TRBD2. Written as DNA, the CDR3 is TGTGCCAGCAGCCCTCCGGCGGGAGGGCAGTTCTTC. Its protein is CASSPPAGGQFF.